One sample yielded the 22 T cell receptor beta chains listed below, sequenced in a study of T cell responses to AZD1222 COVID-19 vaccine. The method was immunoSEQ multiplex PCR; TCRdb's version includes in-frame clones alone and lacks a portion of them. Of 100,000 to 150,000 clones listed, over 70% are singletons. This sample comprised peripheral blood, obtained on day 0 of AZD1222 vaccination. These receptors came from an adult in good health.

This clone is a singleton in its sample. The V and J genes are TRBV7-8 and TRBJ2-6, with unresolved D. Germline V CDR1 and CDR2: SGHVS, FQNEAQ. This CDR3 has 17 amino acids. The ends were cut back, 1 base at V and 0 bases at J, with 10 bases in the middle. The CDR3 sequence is CASSLEYVSSGANVLTF. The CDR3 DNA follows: TGTGCCAGCAGCTTAGAATACGTAAGCTCTGGGGCCAACGTCCTGACTTTC.

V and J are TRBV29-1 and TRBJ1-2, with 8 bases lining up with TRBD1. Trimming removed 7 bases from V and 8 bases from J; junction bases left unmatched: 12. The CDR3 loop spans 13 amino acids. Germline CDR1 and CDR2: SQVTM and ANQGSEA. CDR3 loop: CSAPSQGARGYTF. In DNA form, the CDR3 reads TGCAGCGCCCCCAGCCAGGGGGCACGGGGCTACACCTTC.

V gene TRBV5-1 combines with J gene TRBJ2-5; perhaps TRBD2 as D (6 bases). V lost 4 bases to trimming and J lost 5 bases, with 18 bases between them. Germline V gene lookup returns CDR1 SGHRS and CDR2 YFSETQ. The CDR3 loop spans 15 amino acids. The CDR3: CASSPRVGGGETQYF. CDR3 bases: TGCGCCAGCAGCCCACGGGTTGGTGGAGGGGAGACCCAGTACTTC.

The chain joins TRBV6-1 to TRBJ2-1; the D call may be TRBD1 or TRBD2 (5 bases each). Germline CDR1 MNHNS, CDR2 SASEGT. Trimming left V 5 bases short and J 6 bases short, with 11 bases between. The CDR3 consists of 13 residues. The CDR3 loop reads CASSTGTGNEQFF. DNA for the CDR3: TGTGCCAGCAGTACTGGGACCGGCAATGAGCAGTTCTTC.

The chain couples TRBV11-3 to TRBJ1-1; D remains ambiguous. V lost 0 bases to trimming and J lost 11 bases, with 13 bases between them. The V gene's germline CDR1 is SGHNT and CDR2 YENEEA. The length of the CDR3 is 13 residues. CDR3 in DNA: TGTGCCAGCAGCTTAGATGCGGGGTTGGGCGCTTTCTTT. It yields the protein CASSLDAGLGAFF.

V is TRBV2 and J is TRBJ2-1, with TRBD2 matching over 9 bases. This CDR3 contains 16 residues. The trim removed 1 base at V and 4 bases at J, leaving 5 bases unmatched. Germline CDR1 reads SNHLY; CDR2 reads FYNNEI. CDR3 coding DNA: TGTGCCAGCAGTGAAGAGCCGGGACTAGCATACAATGAGCAGTTCTTC. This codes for CASSEEPGLAYNEQFF.

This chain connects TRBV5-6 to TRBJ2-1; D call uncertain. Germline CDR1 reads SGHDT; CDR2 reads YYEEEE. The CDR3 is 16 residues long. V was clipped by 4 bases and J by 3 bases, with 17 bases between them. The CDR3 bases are TGTGCCAGCAGCGGCGTTAAACTCTCTTTCTACAATGAGCAGTTCTTC. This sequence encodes CASSGVKLSFYNEQFF.

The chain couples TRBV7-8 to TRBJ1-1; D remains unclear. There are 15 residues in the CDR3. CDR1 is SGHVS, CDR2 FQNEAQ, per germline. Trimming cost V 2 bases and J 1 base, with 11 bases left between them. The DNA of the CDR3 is TGTGCCAGCAGCTTATTGGTAGCGGGGAACACTGAAGCTTTCTTT. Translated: CASSLLVAGNTEAFF.

CDR3 amino acids: CASSLTSGQNEQFF. DNA of the CDR3: TGTGCCAGCTCACTGACTAGCGGCCAAAATGAGCAGTTCTTC. This chain connects TRBV18 to TRBJ2-1; 9 nucleotides match TRBD2. In germline, CDR1 is KGHSH, CDR2 LQKENI. This CDR3 comprises 14 residues. J lost 7 bases, V lost 4 bases, and 5 bases had no gene match.

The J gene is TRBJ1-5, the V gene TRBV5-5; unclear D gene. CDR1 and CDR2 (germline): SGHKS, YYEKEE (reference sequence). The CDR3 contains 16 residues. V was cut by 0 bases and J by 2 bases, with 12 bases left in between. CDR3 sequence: CASSLEPRPGNQPQHF. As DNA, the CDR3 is TGTGCCAGCAGCTTGGAGCCCAGGCCCGGCAATCAGCCCCAGCATTTT.

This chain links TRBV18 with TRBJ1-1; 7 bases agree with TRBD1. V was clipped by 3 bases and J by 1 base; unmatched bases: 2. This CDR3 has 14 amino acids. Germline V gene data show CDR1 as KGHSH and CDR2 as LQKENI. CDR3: CASSPTGTNTEAFF. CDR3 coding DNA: TGTGCCAGCTCACCGACAGGGACGAACACTGAAGCTTTCTTT. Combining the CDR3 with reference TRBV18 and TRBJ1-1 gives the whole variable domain NAGVMQNPRHLVRRRGQEARLRCSPMKGHSHVYWYRQLPEEGLKFMVYLQKENIIDESGMPKERFSAEFPKEGPSILRIQQVVRGDSAAYFCASSPTGTNTEAFFGQGTRLTVV.

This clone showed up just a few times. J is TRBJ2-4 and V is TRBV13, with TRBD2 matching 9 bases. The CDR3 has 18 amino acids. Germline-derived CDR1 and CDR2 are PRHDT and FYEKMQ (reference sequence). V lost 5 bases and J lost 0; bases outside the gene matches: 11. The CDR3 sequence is CASSTSGWRPEAKNIQYF. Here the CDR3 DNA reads TGTGCCAGCAGCACTAGCGGGTGGCGTCCGGAAGCCAAAAACATTCAGTACTTC.

CDR3 nucleotide sequence: TGTGCCTGGAGTCTCATGGGGGGGACAGGGACAGAGACCCAGTACTTC. It codes for CAWSLMGGTGTETQYF. V is TRBV30 and J is TRBJ2-5; 9 bases align to TRBD1. The CDR3 length is 16 residues. Germline V lookup: CDR1 GTSNPN, CDR2 SVGIG (reference sequence). J gave up 4 bases and V 2 bases, and 11 bases lay outside the gene matches.

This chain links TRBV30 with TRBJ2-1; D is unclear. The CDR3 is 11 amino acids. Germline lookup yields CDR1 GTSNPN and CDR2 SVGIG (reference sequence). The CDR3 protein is CAATEYNEQFF. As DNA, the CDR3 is TGTGCGGCGACCGAATACAATGAGCAGTTCTTC.

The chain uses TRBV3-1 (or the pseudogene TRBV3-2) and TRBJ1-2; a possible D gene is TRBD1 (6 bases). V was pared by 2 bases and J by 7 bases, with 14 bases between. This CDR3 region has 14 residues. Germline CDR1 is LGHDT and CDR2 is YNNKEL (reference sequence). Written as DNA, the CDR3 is TGTGCCAGCAGCCAACACACCGGAGGGGGTGGCTACACCTTC. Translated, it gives CASSQHTGGGGYTF.

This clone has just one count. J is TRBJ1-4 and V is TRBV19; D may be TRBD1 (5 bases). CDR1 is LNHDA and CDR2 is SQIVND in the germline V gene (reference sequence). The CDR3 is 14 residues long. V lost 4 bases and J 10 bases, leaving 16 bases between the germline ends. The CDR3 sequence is CASSKNGVGGKLFF. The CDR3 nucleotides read TGTGCCAGTAGTAAGAACGGCGTTGGGGGAAAACTGTTTTTT.

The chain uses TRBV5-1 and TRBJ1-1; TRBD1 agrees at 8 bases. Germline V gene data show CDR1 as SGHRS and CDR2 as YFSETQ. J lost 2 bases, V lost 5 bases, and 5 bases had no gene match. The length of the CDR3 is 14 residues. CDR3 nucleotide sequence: TGCGCCAGCAGTCGGGACAGGCCTAACACTGAAGCTTTCTTT. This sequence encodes CASSRDRPNTEAFF.

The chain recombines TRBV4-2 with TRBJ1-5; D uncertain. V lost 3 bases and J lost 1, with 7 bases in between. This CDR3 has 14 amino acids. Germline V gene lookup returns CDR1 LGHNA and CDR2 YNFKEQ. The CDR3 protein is CASSHKGSNQPQHF. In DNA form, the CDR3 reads TGTGCCAGCAGCCATAAAGGAAGCAATCAGCCCCAGCATTTT.

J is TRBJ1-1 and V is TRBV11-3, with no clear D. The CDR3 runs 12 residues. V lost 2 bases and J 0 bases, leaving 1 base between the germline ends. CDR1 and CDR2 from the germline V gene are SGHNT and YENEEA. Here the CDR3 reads CASSLLNTEAFF. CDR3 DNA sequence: TGTGCCAGCAGCTTATTGAACACTGAAGCTTTCTTT.

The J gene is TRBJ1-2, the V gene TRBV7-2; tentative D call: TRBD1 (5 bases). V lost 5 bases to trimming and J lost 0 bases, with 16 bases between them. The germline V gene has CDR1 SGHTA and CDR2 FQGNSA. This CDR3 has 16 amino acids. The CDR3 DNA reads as TGTGCCAGCAGCCCCCAGGGACCTTTTTCTAACTATGGCTACACCTTC. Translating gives CASSPQGPFSNYGYTF.

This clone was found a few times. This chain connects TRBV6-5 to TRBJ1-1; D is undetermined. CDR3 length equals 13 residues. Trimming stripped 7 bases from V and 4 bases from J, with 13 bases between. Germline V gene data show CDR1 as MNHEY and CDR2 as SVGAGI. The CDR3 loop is CASTPLWSTEAFF. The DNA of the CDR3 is TGTGCCAGCACCCCTCTGTGGAGCACTGAAGCTTTCTTT.

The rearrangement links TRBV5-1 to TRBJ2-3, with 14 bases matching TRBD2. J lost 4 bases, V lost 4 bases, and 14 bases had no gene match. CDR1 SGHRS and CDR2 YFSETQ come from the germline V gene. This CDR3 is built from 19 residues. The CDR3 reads CASSRGLAGEPSTPDTQYF. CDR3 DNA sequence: TGCGCCAGCAGCAGGGGACTAGCGGGAGAGCCAAGCACACCAGATACGCAGTATTTT.